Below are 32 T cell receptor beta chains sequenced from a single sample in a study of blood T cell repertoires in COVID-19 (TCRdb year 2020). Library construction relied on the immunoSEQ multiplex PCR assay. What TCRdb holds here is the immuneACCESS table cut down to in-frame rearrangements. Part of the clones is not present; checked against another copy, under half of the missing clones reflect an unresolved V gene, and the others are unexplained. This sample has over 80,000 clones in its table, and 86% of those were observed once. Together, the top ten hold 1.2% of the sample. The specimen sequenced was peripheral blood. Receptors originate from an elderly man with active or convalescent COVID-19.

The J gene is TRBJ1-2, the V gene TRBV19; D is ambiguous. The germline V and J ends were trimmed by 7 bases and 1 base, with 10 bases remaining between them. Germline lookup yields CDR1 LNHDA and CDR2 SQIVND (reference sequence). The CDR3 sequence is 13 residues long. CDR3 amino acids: CASTVTLNYGYTF. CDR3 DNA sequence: TGTGCCAGTACCGTGACACTTAACTATGGCTACACCTTC.

The CDR3 nucleotides read TGTGCCAGCAGCCAAGATCCAATCCGGGAGGGCTCCTACAATGAGCAGTTCTTC. It codes for CASSQDPIREGSYNEQFF. The chain carries TRBV3-1 (or the pseudogene TRBV3-2) and TRBJ2-1, with 8 bases fitting TRBD2. J was trimmed by 0 bases and V by 0 bases; bases with no gene match: 7. From germline, CDR1 is LGHDT and CDR2 YNNKEL (reference sequence). The CDR3 runs 18 residues.

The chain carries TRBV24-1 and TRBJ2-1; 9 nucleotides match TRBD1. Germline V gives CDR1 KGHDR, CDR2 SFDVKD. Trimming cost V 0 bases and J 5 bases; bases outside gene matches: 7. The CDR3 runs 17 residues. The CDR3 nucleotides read TGTGCCACCAGTGATTTGGTCGGACAGGGGACCCACAATGAGCAGTTCTTC. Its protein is CATSDLVGQGTHNEQFF.

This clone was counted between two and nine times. The CDR3 DNA follows: TGCGCCAGCAGCCAACGGGTTAACACTGGTGAAAAACTGTTTTTT. Protein product: CASSQRVNTGEKLFF. This sequence joins TRBV4-3 and TRBJ1-4; unclear D gene. From germline, CDR1 is LGHNA and CDR2 YSLEER. CDR3 length: 15 amino acids. The V end lost 2 bases, the J end lost 7 bases, and 14 bases lay between the germline ends.

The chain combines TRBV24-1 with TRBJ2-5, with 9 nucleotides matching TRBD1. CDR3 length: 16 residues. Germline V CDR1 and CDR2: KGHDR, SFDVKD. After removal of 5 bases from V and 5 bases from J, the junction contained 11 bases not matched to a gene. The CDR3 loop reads CATSGPTGGRQETQYF. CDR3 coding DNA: TGTGCCACCAGTGGGCCCACAGGGGGCCGGCAGGAGACCCAGTACTTC.

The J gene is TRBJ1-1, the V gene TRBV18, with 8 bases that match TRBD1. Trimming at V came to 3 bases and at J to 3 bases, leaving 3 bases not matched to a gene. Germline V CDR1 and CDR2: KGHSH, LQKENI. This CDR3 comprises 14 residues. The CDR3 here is CASSPNRGDTEAFF. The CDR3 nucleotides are TGTGCCAGCTCACCTAACAGGGGGGACACTGAAGCTTTCTTT.

Here the CDR3 reads CATSRDRGFGNEQFF. The CDR3 nucleotides are TGTGCCACCAGCAGGGACCGGGGTTTTGGTAATGAGCAGTTCTTC. This chain connects TRBV15 to TRBJ2-1; tentatively, D is TRBD2 (5 bases). Germline V gene data show CDR1 as LNHNV and CDR2 as YYDKDF (reference sequence). V lost 3 bases and J 7 bases, leaving 16 bases between the germline ends. The CDR3 spans 15 residues.

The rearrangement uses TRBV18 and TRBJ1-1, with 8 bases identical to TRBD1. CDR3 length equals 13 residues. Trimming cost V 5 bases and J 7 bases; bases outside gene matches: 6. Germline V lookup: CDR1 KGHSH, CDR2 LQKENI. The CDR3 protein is CASSGNRGDEAFF. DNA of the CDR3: TGTGCCAGCTCAGGTAACAGGGGGGATGAAGCTTTCTTT.

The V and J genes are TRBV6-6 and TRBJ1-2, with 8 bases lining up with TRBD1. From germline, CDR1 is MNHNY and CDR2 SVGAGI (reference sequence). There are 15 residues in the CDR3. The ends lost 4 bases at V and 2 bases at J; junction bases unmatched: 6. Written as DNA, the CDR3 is TGTGCCAGCAGTTCCCCGGACAGGGACAACTATGGCTACACCTTC. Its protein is CASSSPDRDNYGYTF.

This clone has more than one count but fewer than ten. CDR3 nucleotides: TGTGCCATCAGCGGACAGGGGGCACGTGAAAAACTGTTTTTT. Its translation: CAISGQGAREKLFF. V gene TRBV10-3 combines with J gene TRBJ1-4, with TRBD1 matching over 11 bases. CDR3 length: 14 amino acids. The germline V gene encodes CDR1 ENHRY and CDR2 SYGVKD. V was clipped by 6 bases and J by 7 bases; unmatched bases: 4.

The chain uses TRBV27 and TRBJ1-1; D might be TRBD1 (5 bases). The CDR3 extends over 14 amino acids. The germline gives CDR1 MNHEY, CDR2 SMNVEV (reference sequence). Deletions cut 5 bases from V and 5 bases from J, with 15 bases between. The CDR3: CASSRSQGMTEAFF. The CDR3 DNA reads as TGTGCCAGCAGTCGAAGTCAGGGTATGACTGAAGCTTTCTTT.

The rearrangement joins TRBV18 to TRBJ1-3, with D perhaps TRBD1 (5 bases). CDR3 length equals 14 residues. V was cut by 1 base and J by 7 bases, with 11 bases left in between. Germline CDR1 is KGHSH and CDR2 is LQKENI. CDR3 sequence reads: CASSPQGLGNTIYF. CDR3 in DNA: TGTGCCAGCTCACCACAGGGGCTGGGGAACACCATATATTTT.

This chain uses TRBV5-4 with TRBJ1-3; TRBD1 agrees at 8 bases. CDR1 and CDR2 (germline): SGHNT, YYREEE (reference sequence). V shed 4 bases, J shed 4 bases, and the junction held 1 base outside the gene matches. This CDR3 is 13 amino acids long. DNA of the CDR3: TGTGCCAGCAGCCGGGACAGGGGAAACACCATATATTTT. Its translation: CASSRDRGNTIYF.

The CDR3 DNA is TGTGCCAGCAGCCAAGATCGTACTAGTCGCACCGGGGAGCTGTTTTTT. It encodes CASSQDRTSRTGELFF. V and J are TRBV3-1 (or the pseudogene TRBV3-2) and TRBJ2-2, with D maybe TRBD2 (5 bases). The germline V gene has CDR1 LGHDT and CDR2 YNNKEL (reference sequence). This CDR3 spans 16 amino acids. Trimming removed 0 bases at V and 4 bases at J, with 12 bases between.

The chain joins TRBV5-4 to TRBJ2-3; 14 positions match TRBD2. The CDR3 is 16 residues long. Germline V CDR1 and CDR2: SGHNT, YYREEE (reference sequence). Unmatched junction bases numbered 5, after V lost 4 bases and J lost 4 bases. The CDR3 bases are TGTGCCAGCAGCCCCGGGACTAGCGGGAGCCCAGATACGCAGTATTTT. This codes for CASSPGTSGSPDTQYF.

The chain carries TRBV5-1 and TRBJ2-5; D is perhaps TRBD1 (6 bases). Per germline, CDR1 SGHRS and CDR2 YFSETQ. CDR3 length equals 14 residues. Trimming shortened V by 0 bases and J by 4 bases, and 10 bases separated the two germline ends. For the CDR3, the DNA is TGCGCCAGCAGCTTGGGCAGAGGGGGAGAGACCCAGTACTTC. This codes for CASSLGRGGETQYF.

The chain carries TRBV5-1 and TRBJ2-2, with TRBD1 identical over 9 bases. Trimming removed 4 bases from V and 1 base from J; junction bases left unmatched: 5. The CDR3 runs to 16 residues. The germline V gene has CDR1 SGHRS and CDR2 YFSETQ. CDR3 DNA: TGCGCCAGCAGCCCACTGACAGGGGGGAACACCGGGGAGCTGTTTTTT. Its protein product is CASSPLTGGNTGELFF.

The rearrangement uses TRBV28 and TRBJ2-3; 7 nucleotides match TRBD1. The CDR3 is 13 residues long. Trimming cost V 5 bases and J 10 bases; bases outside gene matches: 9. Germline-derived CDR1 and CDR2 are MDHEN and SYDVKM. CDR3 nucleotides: TGTGCCAGCAGTACGGGACAGCGTAATGCGCAGTATTTT. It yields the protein CASSTGQRNAQYF.

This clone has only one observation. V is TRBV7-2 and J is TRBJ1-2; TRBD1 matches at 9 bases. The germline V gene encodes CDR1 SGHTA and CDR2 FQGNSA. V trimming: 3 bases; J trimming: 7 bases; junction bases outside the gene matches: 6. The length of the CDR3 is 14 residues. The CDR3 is CASSFRGDRVGYTF. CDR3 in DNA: TGTGCCAGCAGCTTCCGGGGGGACAGGGTTGGCTACACCTTC.

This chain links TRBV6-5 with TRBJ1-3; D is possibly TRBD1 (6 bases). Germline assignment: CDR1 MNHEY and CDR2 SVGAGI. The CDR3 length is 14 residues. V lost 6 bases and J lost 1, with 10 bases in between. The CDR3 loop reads CASRRGLSGNTIYF. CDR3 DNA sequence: TGTGCCAGCAGGCGGGGGCTATCTGGAAACACCATATATTTT.

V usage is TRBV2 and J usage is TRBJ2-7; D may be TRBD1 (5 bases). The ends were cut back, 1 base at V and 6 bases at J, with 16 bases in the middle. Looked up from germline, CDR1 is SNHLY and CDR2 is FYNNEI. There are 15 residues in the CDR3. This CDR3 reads CASSEVRSRAGEQYF. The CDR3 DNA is TGTGCCAGCAGTGAAGTGAGGAGCAGGGCTGGCGAGCAGTACTTC.

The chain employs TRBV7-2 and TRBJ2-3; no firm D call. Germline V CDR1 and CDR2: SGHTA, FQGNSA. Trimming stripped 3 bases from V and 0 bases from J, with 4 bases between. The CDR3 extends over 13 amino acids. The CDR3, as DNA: TGTGCCAGCAGCTTCCCAAGCACAGATACGCAGTATTTT. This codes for CASSFPSTDTQYF.

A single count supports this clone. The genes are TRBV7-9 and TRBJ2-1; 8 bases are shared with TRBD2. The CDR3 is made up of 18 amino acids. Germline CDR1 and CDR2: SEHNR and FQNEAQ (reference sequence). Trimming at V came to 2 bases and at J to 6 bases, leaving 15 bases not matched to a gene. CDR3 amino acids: CASSLPPTTGLVANEQFF. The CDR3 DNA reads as TGTGCCAGCAGCTTACCGCCGACTACGGGACTAGTAGCCAATGAGCAGTTCTTC.

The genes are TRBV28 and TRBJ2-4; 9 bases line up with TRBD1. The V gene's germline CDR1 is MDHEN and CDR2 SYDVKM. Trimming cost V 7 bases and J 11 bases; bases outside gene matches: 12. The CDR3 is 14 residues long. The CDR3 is CASTQGQGPLVQYF. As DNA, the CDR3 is TGTGCCAGCACCCAGGGACAGGGACCCCTTGTTCAGTACTTC.

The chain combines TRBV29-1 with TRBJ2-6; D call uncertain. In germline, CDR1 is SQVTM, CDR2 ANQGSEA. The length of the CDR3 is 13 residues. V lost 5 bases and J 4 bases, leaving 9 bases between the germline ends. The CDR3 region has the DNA TGCAGCGTTAGAGCCGCCGGGGCCAACGTCCTGACTTTC. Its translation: CSVRAAGANVLTF.

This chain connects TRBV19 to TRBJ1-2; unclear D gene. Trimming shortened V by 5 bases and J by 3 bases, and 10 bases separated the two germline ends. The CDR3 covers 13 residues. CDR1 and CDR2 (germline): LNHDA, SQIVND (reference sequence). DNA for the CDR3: TGTGCCAGTAGTGCAAGAGAGTACTATGGCTACACCTTC. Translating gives CASSAREYYGYTF. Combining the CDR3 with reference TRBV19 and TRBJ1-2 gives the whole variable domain DGGITQSPKYLFRKEGQNVTLSCEQNLNHDAMYWYRQDPGQGLRLIYYSQIVNDFQKGDIAEGYSVSREKKESFPLTVTSAQKNPTAFYLCASSAREYYGYTFGSGTRLTVV.

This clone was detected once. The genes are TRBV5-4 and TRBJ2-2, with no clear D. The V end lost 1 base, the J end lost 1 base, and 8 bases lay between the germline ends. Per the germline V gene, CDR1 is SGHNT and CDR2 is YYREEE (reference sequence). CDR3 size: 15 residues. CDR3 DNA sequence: TGTGCCAGCAGCTTGAGCACGGTGAACACCGGGGAGCTGTTTTTT. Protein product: CASSLSTVNTGELFF.

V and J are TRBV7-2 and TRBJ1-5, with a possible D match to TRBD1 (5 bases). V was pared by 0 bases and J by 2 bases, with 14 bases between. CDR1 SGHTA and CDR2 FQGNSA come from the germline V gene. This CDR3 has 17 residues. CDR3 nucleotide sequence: TGTGCCAGCAGCTTAGCGCCGGCCAGGGCCGGCAATCAGCCCCAGCATTTT. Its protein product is CASSLAPARAGNQPQHF.

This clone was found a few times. The CDR3 coding sequence is TGTGCCAGCAGCCCCCGTAGTCCTAATTCACCCCTCCACTTT. Protein sequence: CASSPRSPNSPLHF. This chain connects TRBV7-2 to TRBJ1-6; no definite D call. V was trimmed by 5 bases and J by 6 bases, leaving 11 bases between them. This CDR3 has 14 amino acids. Germline V gene sequence: CDR1 SGHTA, CDR2 FQGNSA.

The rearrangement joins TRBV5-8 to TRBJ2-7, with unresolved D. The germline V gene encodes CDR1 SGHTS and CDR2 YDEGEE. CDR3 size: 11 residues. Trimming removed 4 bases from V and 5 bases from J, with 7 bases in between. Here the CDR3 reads CASSPLNEQYF. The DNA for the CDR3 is TGTGCCAGCAGCCCCCTAAACGAGCAGTACTTC.

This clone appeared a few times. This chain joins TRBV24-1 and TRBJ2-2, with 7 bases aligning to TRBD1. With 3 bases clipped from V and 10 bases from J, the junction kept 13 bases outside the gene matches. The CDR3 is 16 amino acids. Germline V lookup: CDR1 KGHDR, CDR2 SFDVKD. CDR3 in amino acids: CATSDPGEGATQELFF. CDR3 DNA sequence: TGTGCCACCAGTGATCCTGGAGAGGGGGCAACCCAGGAGCTGTTTTTT.

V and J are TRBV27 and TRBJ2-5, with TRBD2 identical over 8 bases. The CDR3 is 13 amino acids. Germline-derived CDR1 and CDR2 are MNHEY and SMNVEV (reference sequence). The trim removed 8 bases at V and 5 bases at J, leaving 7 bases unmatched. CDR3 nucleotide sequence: TGTGCCAGCGGTCGGGGACTAGGCGAGACCCAGTACTTC. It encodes CASGRGLGETQYF.